Listed below are T cell receptor beta chains from one sample, sequenced in a study of memory CD4+ T cells and cytomegalovirus serostatus. Some clones are missing from TCRdb's copy, which holds only in-frame ones; the method was immunoSEQ multiplex PCR. Among roughly 45,000 clones, approximately 78% were seen once, and the ten largest hold approximately 0.98%. Specimen: memory CD4+ T cells from blood. These receptors were collected from an adult in good health and CMV-seronegative. Each CDR3 is given with its conserved first and last residue. Each record gives: D gene, J gene, clone size, V gene, CDR3 protein, CDR3 DNA. A D gene is named only where the DNA matches it firmly. Clone size is not always given. Where it is, it says once, few, many or a class for expanded clones.

-	TRBJ2-1	-	TRBV5-4	CASSRGGVKSSNEQFF	TGTGCCAGCAGCCGCGGCGGGGTAAAAAGCTCCAATGAGCAGTTCTTC
TRBD1	TRBJ1-6	-	TRBV28	CASSLPQGINSPLHF	TGTGCCAGCAGTTTACCACAGGGGATCAATTCACCCCTCCACTTT
TRBD1	TRBJ1-2	-	TRBV7-9	CASSQQDRDYGYTF	TGCGCCAGCAGCCAACAGGACAGGGACTATGGCTACACCTTC
-	TRBJ2-3	once	TRBV18	CASSPFASTDTQYF	TGTGCCAGCTCACCCTTTGCTAGCACAGATACGCAGTATTTT
-	TRBJ2-7	-	TRBV19	CASSPNVYYEQYF	TGTGCCAGTAGTCCGAACGTCTACTACGAGCAGTACTTC
TRBD1	TRBJ1-2	-	TRBV6-5	CASRLGQGGYTF	TGTGCCAGCAGACTGGGACAGGGAGGCTACACCTTC
-	TRBJ1-5	-	TRBV7-2	CASSLEGVSNQPQHF	TGTGCCAGCAGCTTAGAGGGGGTTAGCAATCAGCCCCAGCATTTT
TRBD1	TRBJ1-1	-	TRBV7-8	CASSDRDSSPGMNTEAFF	TGTGCCAGCAGCGACCGGGACAGCTCCCCTGGAATGAACACTGAAGCTTTCTTT
TRBD1	TRBJ2-7	-	TRBV28	CASSLRGPPYEQYF	TGTGCCAGCAGCCTCAGGGGGCCCCCCTACGAGCAGTACTTC
-	TRBJ1-1	-	TRBV7-9	CASSLEGVNTEAFF	TGTGCCAGCAGCTTAGAAGGGGTCAACACTGAAGCTTTCTTT
TRBD1	TRBJ2-4	-	TRBV5-1	CASTQGDKNIQYF	TGCGCCAGCACCCAGGGGGACAAAAACATTCAGTACTTC
-	TRBJ2-3	-	TRBV7-2	CASSFRGLGTQYF	TGTGCCAGCAGCTTCCGGGGGCTAGGTACGCAGTATTTT
-	TRBJ2-5	-	TRBV5-6	CASSHRSPQETQYF	TGTGCCAGCAGCCATCGGTCCCCTCAGGAGACCCAGTACTTC
TRBD1	TRBJ2-1	-	TRBV28	CASSLGGFHNEQFF	TGTGCCAGCAGTCTAGGGGGCTTTCACAATGAGCAGTTCTTC
-	TRBJ1-1	-	TRBV6-5	CASSYSRPNTEAFF	TGTGCCAGCAGTTACTCTCGACCGAACACTGAAGCTTTCTTT
TRBD2	TRBJ2-2	-	TRBV14	CASSQNVRTSGAGELFF	TGTGCCAGCAGCCAAAACGTGCGGACTAGCGGGGCCGGGGAGCTGTTTTTT
-	TRBJ1-2	-	TRBV4-1	CASSQYGGLYGYTF	TGCGCCAGCAGCCAATACGGGGGCCTCTATGGCTACACCTTC
-	TRBJ2-7	-	TRBV18	CASSDETPYEQYF	TGTGCCAGCTCGGACGAGACTCCCTACGAGCAGTACTTC
-	TRBJ1-6	-	TRBV28	CASSRAGHNSPLHF	TGTGCCAGCAGTAGGGCGGGGCACAATTCACCCCTCCACTTT
-	TRBJ1-2	-	TRBV5-6	CASSLAGLQGYTF	TGTGCCAGCAGCTTGGCGGGGCTGCAGGGCTACACCTTC
TRBD2	TRBJ2-3	-	TRBV4-1	CASGYAGGRTDTQYF	TGCGCCAGCGGGTACGCGGGGGGGCGCACAGATACGCAGTATTTT
-	TRBJ2-7	-	TRBV14	CASSQDYEQYF	TGTGCCAGCAGCCAAGATTACGAGCAGTACTTC
-	TRBJ2-5	-	TRBV10-3	CATGGGETGMGETQYF	TGTGCCACGGGGGGCGGGGAGACAGGGATGGGAGAGACCCAGTACTTC